This TCR beta chain was sequenced for a study of cytomegalovirus exposure and HLA in healthy donors. Findings of the study overall: Previously analyzed data showed that most TCR beta V segments were productive at a frequency of about 87% or about 30%. Presence/absence analysis assumed near-uniform sequencing depth across donors. There were some public TCRs occurring in many donors, but most TCR sequences were rare. A later analysis linked a missense DCLRE1C variant to TCR beta V- and J-gene trimming.

V was trimmed by 2 bases and J by 4 bases, leaving 12 bases between them. Looked up from germline, CDR1 is SGDLS and CDR2 is YYNGEE. The CDR3 covers 15 residues. In regard to this clone: Its target is unknown.

Vbeta (60) and Jbeta (13) primers were used in the PCR. This table comes from immunoSEQ multiplex PCR, and its TCRdb copy is limited to in-frame clones, with some not included. Across 75,000 to 95,000 clones, the top ten clones capture about 1.5% of the sample. The J gene is TRBJ1-4, the V gene TRBV9, with unresolved D. The sequence derives from a woman between 55 and 75 years old in good health and CMV-seronegative. The sample comprised PBMCs. CDR3 protein: CASSVGGFNNEKLFF. CDR3 bases: TGTGCCAGCAGCGTGGGAGGGTTCAATAATGAAAAACTGTTTTTT. Using reference TRBV9 and TRBJ1-4 for the parts outside the CDR3, the full variable domain is DSGVTQTPKHLITATGQRVTLRCSPRSGDLSVYWYQQSLDQGLQFLIQYYNGEERAKGNILERFSAQQFPDLHSELNLSSLELGDSALYFCASSVGGFNNEKLFFGSGTQLSVL.